These 24 T cell receptor beta chains were all obtained from the same sample, sequenced in a study of T cells in Graves' hyperthyroidism and ophthalmopathy. TCR beta CDR3 region amplification was performed from RNA transcripts. With the HTBI primer set, the TCR CDR3 went through a first round of RT-PCR. TCRdb redid the calling of the multiplex PCR reads with MiXCR, one entry per CDR3 protein. The sample contains about 620,000 distinct CDR3 sequences, roughly 16% of which appear only once. Sequenced input: blood. The source of these receptors is a woman in her 30s with Graves' hyperthyroidism.

The chain has TRBV9 and TRBJ1-1, with TRBD1 matching 7 bases. Trimming at V came to 5 bases and at J to 2 bases, leaving 21 bases not matched to a gene. Germline CDR1 and CDR2: SGDLS and YYNGEE. This CDR3 comprises 19 residues. CDR3 sequence (DNA): TGTGCCAGCAGGCTTAAGAATACAGGGGCCGCTCACGTTAACACTGAAGCTTTCTTT. It is translated as CASRLKNTGAAHVNTEAFF.

This clonotype was recorded a few times. The chain employs TRBV5-8 and TRBJ1-1; 8 positions agree with TRBD1. This CDR3 comprises 11 residues. The germline V gene has CDR1 SGHTS and CDR2 YDEGEE. Germline trimming cut 7 bases from V and 4 bases from J; bases unmatched to any gene: 0. The CDR3 DNA follows: TGTGCCAGCCAGGGGGCCACTGAAGCTTTCTTT. Its translation is CASQGATEAFF.

In its sample, this clonotype was seen many times. CDR3 in amino acids: CAWSVGYNEQFF. In nucleotides, the CDR3 is TGTGCCTGGAGTGTGGGTTACAATGAGCAGTTCTTC. The V gene is TRBV30, the J gene TRBJ2-1; D gene unclear. CDR1 and CDR2 from the germline V gene are GTSNPN and SVGIG (reference sequence). V lost 0 bases to trimming and J lost 4 bases, with 4 bases between them. The CDR3 covers 12 residues. Supplemented by reference TRBV30 and TRBJ2-1, the full variable domain reads SQTIHQWPATLVQPVGSPLSLECTVEGTSNPNLYWYRQAAGRGLQLLFYSVGIGQISSEVPQNLSASRPQDRQFILSSKKLLLSDSGFYLCAWSVGYNEQFFGPGTRLTVL.

This clonotype was recorded at least ten times. V usage is TRBV18 and J usage is TRBJ2-7, with 7 positions matching TRBD2. CDR3 length equals 15 residues. Germline V gene lookup returns CDR1 KGHSH and CDR2 LQKENI. V lost 2 bases to trimming and J lost 0 bases; unmatched junction nucleotides: 4. The CDR3, as DNA: TGTGCCAGCTCACCAGAGGGAGGGCCCTCCTACGAGCAGTACTTC. Its translation is CASSPEGGPSYEQYF. Based on the CDR3 plus reference TRBV18 and TRBJ2-7, the full variable domain is NAGVMQNPRHLVRRRGQEARLRCSPMKGHSHVYWYRQLPEEGLKFMVYLQKENIIDESGMPKERFSAEFPKEGPSILRIQQVVRGDSAAYFCASSPEGGPSYEQYFGPGTRLTVT.

Ten or more counts support this clonotype. The chain links TRBV12-3 or TRBV12-4 to TRBJ1-5, with D perhaps TRBD1 (6 bases). Trimming removed 6 bases from V and 3 bases from J, with 15 bases in between. The CDR3 extends over 15 amino acids. CDR3 nucleotide sequence: TGTGCCAGCAGCCTTCGGGGGGCTCCCAATCAGCCCCAGCATTTT. This codes for CASSLRGAPNQPQHF.

This clonotype occurred a few times. This chain connects TRBV3-1 to TRBJ2-7; 7 nucleotides match TRBD2. The germline gives CDR1 LGHDT, CDR2 YNNKEL (reference sequence). Trimming took 3 bases from V and 6 from J; bases not matched to a gene: 5. The CDR3 loop spans 13 amino acids. The CDR3 DNA is TGTGCCAGCAGCCATCGGACTAGTTTCGAGCAGTACTTC. Protein: CASSHRTSFEQYF.

This clonotype turned up a few times. The chain combines TRBV28 with TRBJ1-5; D may be TRBD1 (6 bases). The germline V and J ends were trimmed by 5 bases and 0 bases, with 11 bases remaining between them. The CDR3 runs 15 residues. From germline, CDR1 is MDHEN and CDR2 SYDVKM. The CDR3 region has the DNA TGTGCCAGCAGTAAGGGACAATATAGCAATCAGCCCCAGCATTTT. Translated: CASSKGQYSNQPQHF. The complete variable domain, with remaining parts taken from reference TRBV28 and TRBJ1-5, reads DVKVTQSSRYLVKRTGEKVFLECVQDMDHENMFWYRQDPGLGLRLIYFSYDVKMKEKGDIPEGYSVSREKKERFSLILESASTNQTSMYLCASSKGQYSNQPQHFGDGTRLSIL.

The sample holds many counts of this clonotype. The V call is TRBV5-1, the J call TRBJ1-2; D may be TRBD1 (5 bases). V was shortened by 2 bases and J by 2 bases, with 13 bases between the two germline ends. Per the germline V gene, CDR1 is SGHRS and CDR2 is YFSETQ. The CDR3 has 15 amino acids. CDR3 bases: TGCGCCAGCAGCTTAGGCGGGCAGGGCAACTATGGCTACACCTTC. Translation: CASSLGGQGNYGYTF.

Ten or more counts support this clonotype. The rearrangement joins TRBV27 to TRBJ1-5, with no clear D. Germline CDR1 MNHEY, CDR2 SMNVEV (reference sequence). Between the trimmed V and J ends, which lost 0 bases and 4 bases, there was a span of 10 bases. The CDR3 is made up of 15 amino acids. CDR3 loop: CASSLSAAGNQPQHF. CDR3 nucleotides: TGTGCCAGCAGTTTATCGGCTGCGGGGAATCAGCCCCAGCATTTT.

V is TRBV13 and J is TRBJ1-2; no clear D. The CDR3 totals 16 residues. Germline V gene sequence: CDR1 PRHDT, CDR2 FYEKMQ (reference sequence). V was trimmed by 0 bases and J by 7 bases, leaving 18 bases between them. The CDR3 loop is CASSLGRTPPRGGYTF. The CDR3, as DNA: TGTGCCAGCAGCTTAGGAAGGACCCCACCTCGGGGTGGCTACACCTTC. The entire variable domain, with the rest obtained from reference TRBV13 and TRBJ1-2, is as follows: AAGVIQSPRHLIKEKRETATLKCYPIPRHDTVYWYQQGPGQDPQFLISFYEKMQSDKGSIPDRFSAQQFSDYHSELNMSSLELGDSALYFCASSLGRTPPRGGYTFGSGTRLTVV.

Worth noting for this clonotype: A much bigger clone sits one base away, suggesting this may be a read error. J is TRBJ1-1 and V is TRBV2; 10 nucleotides agree with TRBD1. V shed 9 bases, J shed 5 bases, and the junction held 6 bases outside the gene matches. The germline V gene has CDR1 SNHLY and CDR2 FYNNEI. The CDR3 has 13 residues. The CDR3 here is CARRDRGWTEAFF. The CDR3 DNA follows: TGTGCCAGGAGGGACAGGGGTTGGACTGAAGCTTTCTTT.

As concerns this clonotype: A much larger clone differs by one base, so this may be a read error. The chain has TRBV2 and TRBJ2-6; 7 bases map to TRBD1. Looked up from germline, CDR1 is SNHLY and CDR2 is FYNNEI. Trimming removed 5 bases from V and 0 bases from J; junction bases left unmatched: 13. The CDR3 extends over 19 amino acids. CDR3 nucleotides: TGTGCCAGCAGTCCATGGGACAGCTCCGCTTCCTCTGGGGCCAACGTCCTGACTTTC. It codes for CASSPWDSSASSGANVLTF.

This clonotype was counted between two and nine times. V gene TRBV5-1 combines with J gene TRBJ2-1; 9 positions agree with TRBD1. The ends lost 2 bases at V and 7 bases at J; junction bases unmatched: 4. Germline CDR1 and CDR2: SGHRS and YFSETQ. The length of the CDR3 is 14 residues. Here the CDR3 DNA reads TGCGCCAGCAGCTTACAGGGGGCGAGTAATGAGCAGTTCTTC. It is translated as CASSLQGASNEQFF.

This clonotype appeared a few times. This chain connects TRBV12-3 or TRBV12-4 to TRBJ1-4; D ambiguous. V lost 3 bases and J 1 base, leaving 9 bases between the germline ends. CDR3 size: 15 residues. The CDR3 loop is CASSFTPGTNEKLFF. CDR3 nucleotides: TGTGCCAGCAGTTTCACCCCGGGAACTAATGAAAAACTGTTTTTT.

This clonotype was detected a few times. The V gene is TRBV5-6, the J gene TRBJ2-7; tentatively, D is TRBD2 (6 bases). Germline lookup yields CDR1 SGHDT and CDR2 YYEEEE. This CDR3 region has 17 residues. V lost 3 bases, J lost 4 bases, and 23 bases lay in between. CDR3 DNA sequence: TGTGCCAGCAGCTCTCGCGAAACCCCGGGACTTCGATACGAGCAGTACTTC. This gives the protein CASSSRETPGLRYEQYF.

This clonotype showed up many times. The rearrangement uses TRBV10-3 and TRBJ2-3, with D possibly being TRBD1 (5 bases). CDR3 length: 14 residues. V was shortened by 4 bases and J by 6 bases, with 14 bases between the two germline ends. Germline V gene data show CDR1 as ENHRY and CDR2 as SYGVKD. CDR3: CAISVTGLGDTQYF. DNA for the CDR3: TGTGCCATCAGTGTTACAGGCCTCGGGGATACGCAGTATTTT.

This clonotype was seen at least ten times. The gene calls are TRBV20-1 and TRBJ2-7; no definite D call. CDR3 length: 11 residues. The ends were cut back, 6 bases at V and 1 base at J, with 7 bases in the middle. Germline V lookup: CDR1 DFQATT, CDR2 SNEGSKA (reference sequence). CDR3 in amino acids: CSALWSYEQYF. The CDR3 DNA reads TGCAGTGCCCTCTGGTCCTACGAGCAGTACTTC.

This clonotype was counted a few times. The rearrangement links TRBV27 to TRBJ2-1, with D perhaps being TRBD1 or TRBD2 (5 bases each). Between the trimmed V and J ends, which lost 0 bases and 10 bases, there was a span of 16 bases. Germline V lookup: CDR1 MNHEY, CDR2 SMNVEV (reference sequence). CDR3 length equals 15 residues. CDR3 protein: CASSLSGLAPGEQFF. The CDR3 coding sequence is TGTGCCAGCAGTTTATCGGGTCTAGCACCAGGGGAGCAGTTCTTC.

This clonotype was counted at least ten times. This rearrangement joins TRBV7-2 to TRBJ2-5, with D possibly matching TRBD2 (6 bases). Germline V gene data show CDR1 as SGHTA and CDR2 as FQGNSA. The V gene lost 5 bases and the J gene lost 0 bases, with 13 bases spanning the gap. This CDR3 contains 15 residues. For the CDR3, the DNA is TGTGCCAGCAGCATCCTGGCGGGGAACCAAGAGACCCAGTACTTC. Translated, it gives CASSILAGNQETQYF.

This clonotype was counted many times. The V and J genes are TRBV6-2 or TRBV6-3 and TRBJ2-2; D call uncertain. CDR3 size: 12 residues. V lost 2 bases and J lost 9, with 7 bases in between. Germline CDR1 MNHEY, CDR2 SVGEGT. The CDR3 DNA reads TGTGCCAGCAGTTACAGTTTAAGGGAGCTGTTTTTT. Translation: CASSYSLRELFF.

This clonotype appeared a few times. One end of the junction fails to match germline, which may point to a read error. The chain combines TRBV7-3 with TRBJ2-1, with D possibly matching TRBD2 (5 bases). The CDR3 runs to 12 residues. Germline values: CDR1 SGHTA, CDR2 FQGTGA. The CDR3 spells CASILRENVQFF. DNA of the CDR3: TGTGCCAGCATCTTAAGGGAGAATGTGCAGTTCTTC.

This clonotype turned up a few times. CDR3 amino acids: CASSPLGRESYEQYF. The CDR3 DNA reads as TGTGCCAGCTCACCACTGGGACGGGAATCCTACGAGCAGTACTTC. This chain links TRBV18 with TRBJ2-7; perhaps D is TRBD1 or TRBD2 (5 bases each). V lost 1 base to trimming and J lost 1 base, with 11 bases between them. Per germline, CDR1 KGHSH and CDR2 LQKENI. There are 15 residues in the CDR3.

In its sample, this clonotype was seen many times. The genes are TRBV29-1 and TRBJ1-2; unclear D gene. Trimming took off 6 bases at V and 6 bases at J, with 8 bases between the two ends. CDR1 and CDR2 (germline): SQVTM, ANQGSEA. The CDR3 spans 10 residues. CDR3 in DNA: TGCAGCGTAAAGGAGAATGGCTACACCTTC. Amino acid sequence: CSVKENGYTF. Drawing the rest from reference TRBV29-1 and TRBJ1-2, the complete variable domain is SAVISQKPSRDICQRGTSLTIQCQVDSQVTMMFWYRQQPGQSLTLIATANQGSEATYESGFVIDKFPISRPNLTFSTLTVSNMSPEDSSIYLCSVKENGYTFGSGTRLTVV.

This clonotype was found many times. The J gene is TRBJ2-7, the V gene TRBV20-1, with D maybe TRBD2 (5 bases). Germline loops: CDR1 DFQATT, CDR2 SNEGSKA (reference sequence). Between the trimmed V and J ends, which lost 6 bases and 2 bases, there was a span of 14 bases. This CDR3 contains 13 residues. The CDR3 nucleotides read TGCAGTGCCAGGAAGCGGCGCACCTACGAGCAGTACTTC. It yields the protein CSARKRRTYEQYF.